One and the same sample provided the 26 T cell receptor beta chains below, sequenced in a study of T-cell memory formation after mild COVID-19. TCRdb reprocessed the 5' RACE reads via MiXCR and lists one record per CDR3 protein. Seen here are 250,000 to 300,000 distinct CDR3 sequences, around a sixth observed once, and the top ten hold 22%. Material for sequencing was PBMCs or a T cell subset sorted from them (not recorded which). These receptors were taken from a man between 18 and 35 years old who had mild COVID-19 (a few samples of this study predate the infection). Cell type and time point are not known.

This clonotype has a handful of counts. V usage is TRBV20-1 and J usage is TRBJ2-4; 7 bases agree with TRBD1. Germline V gives CDR1 DFQATT, CDR2 SNEGSKA (reference sequence). This CDR3 is built from 17 residues. V lost 3 bases, J lost 0 bases, and 11 bases stayed unmatched. Here the CDR3 DNA reads TGCAGTGCTAGCCACAGGGGCCTGAAACTAGCCAAAAACATTCAGTACTTC. This encodes CSASHRGLKLAKNIQYF.

J is TRBJ1-2 and V is TRBV5-1, with TRBD1 matching 9 bases. The CDR3 runs to 12 residues. V was pared by 3 bases and J by 6 bases, with 0 bases of the junction left unmatched. Germline V gene lookup returns CDR1 SGHRS and CDR2 YFSETQ. This CDR3 is CASSWDRDGYTF. DNA of the CDR3: TGCGCCAGCAGCTGGGACAGGGATGGCTACACCTTC.

The rearrangement uses TRBV11-2 and TRBJ2-7, with 9 bases matching TRBD2. The germline V gene has CDR1 SGHAT and CDR2 FQNNGV. The CDR3 is 16 residues long. J gave up 3 bases and V 1 base, and 7 bases lay outside the gene matches. The CDR3: CASSLVAGTSNYEQYF. DNA of the CDR3: TGTGCCAGCAGCTTAGTTGCGGGGACTAGCAACTACGAGCAGTACTTC.

At least ten counts were recorded for this clonotype. The V call is TRBV4-2, the J call TRBJ1-6, with no clear D. CDR1 LGHNA and CDR2 YNFKEQ come from the germline V gene. The CDR3 is made up of 15 amino acids. V was pared by 1 base and J by 11 bases, with 15 bases between. CDR3 in amino acids: CASSQGRAPLAPLHF. CDR3 coding DNA: TGTGCCAGCAGCCAAGGGAGGGCCCCCCTAGCACCCCTCCACTTT.

The rearrangement uses TRBV15 and TRBJ2-3; 8 bases fit TRBD1. CDR3 size: 15 residues. CDR1 is LNHNV, CDR2 YYDKDF, per germline (reference sequence). The V and J ends lost 3 bases and 2 bases, in that order; junction bases with no gene match: 4. CDR3 in amino acids: CATSSRDRNTDTQYF. The CDR3 DNA reads TGTGCCACCAGCAGCCGGGACAGGAACACAGATACGCAGTATTTT.

The genes are TRBV5-1 and TRBJ2-1; D ambiguous. The germline V gene encodes CDR1 SGHRS and CDR2 YFSETQ. V was cut by 0 bases and J by 2 bases, with 3 bases left in between. The CDR3 sequence is 13 residues long. CDR3 nucleotide sequence: TGCGCCAGCAGCTTGGCGACCTACAATGAGCAGTTCTTC. Amino acid sequence: CASSLATYNEQFF.

The CDR3 protein is CASSLDLAGGITDTQYF. The CDR3 DNA reads as TGTGCCAGCAGCTTAGACCTAGCGGGGGGTATCACAGATACGCAGTATTTT. The chain links TRBV7-2 to TRBJ2-3; 11 bases map to TRBD2. Germline V CDR1 and CDR2: SGHTA, FQGNSA. The CDR3 length is 17 residues. The J segment lost 2 bases and the V segment lost 1 base, leaving 5 bases of the junction unmatched.

There are a few counts of this clonotype. This chain links TRBV7-9 with TRBJ2-5, with D unclear. Trimming took 5 bases from V and 4 from J, leaving 14 bases between them. CDR3 length equals 14 residues. Germline values: CDR1 SEHNR, CDR2 FQNEAQ (reference sequence). DNA for the CDR3: TGTGCCAGCAGCCTCCCGGCCTCCCCAGAGACCCAGTACTTC. Protein sequence: CASSLPASPETQYF. The variable domain in full, with the rest retrieved from reference TRBV7-9 and TRBJ2-5, is DTGVSQNPRHKITKRGQNVTFRCDPISEHNRLYWYRQTLGQGPEFLTYFQNEAQLEKSRLLSDRFSAERPKGSFSTLEIQRTEQGDSAMYLCASSLPASPETQYFGPGTRLLVL.

The chain links TRBV6-5 to TRBJ1-6; TRBD1 agrees at 8 bases. The length of the CDR3 is 16 residues. V lost 6 bases and J lost 5; bases outside the gene matches: 9. CDR1 and CDR2 from the germline V gene are MNHEY and SVGAGI. The CDR3 DNA reads as TGTGCCAGCAGACCCTCCGGACAGGGAAATAATTCACCCCTCCACTTT. Its protein product is CASRPSGQGNNSPLHF.

The CDR3 region has the DNA TGTGCCAGCAGCTTTACGAGGACTAGCGGGGGGTACACAGATACGCAGTATTTT. It codes for CASSFTRTSGGYTDTQYF. The chain links TRBV7-2 to TRBJ2-3; 14 positions match TRBD2. The V and J ends lost 3 bases and 2 bases, in that order; junction bases with no gene match: 7. Germline-derived CDR1 and CDR2 are SGHTA and FQGNSA. This CDR3 is 18 amino acids long. The entire variable domain, with the rest obtained from reference TRBV7-2 and TRBJ2-3, is as follows: GAGVSQSPSNKVTEKGKDVELRCDPISGHTALYWYRQSLGQGLEFLIYFQGNSAPDKSGLPSDRFSAERTGGSVSTLTIQRTQQEDSAVYLCASSFTRTSGGYTDTQYFGPGTRLTVL.

V is TRBV5-6 and J is TRBJ2-2; TRBD1 agrees at 8 bases. The CDR3 consists of 16 residues. V lost 2 bases, J lost 5 bases, and 8 bases stayed unmatched. Germline V gene data show CDR1 as SGHDT and CDR2 as YYEEEE. CDR3 residues: CASSFLGQGWTGELFF. For the CDR3, the DNA is TGTGCCAGCAGCTTCCTAGGACAGGGATGGACCGGGGAGCTGTTTTTT.

This clonotype was observed a few times. This chain connects TRBV12-3 or TRBV12-4 to TRBJ2-2; D possibly uses TRBD1 or TRBD2 (6 bases each). V was pared by 3 bases and J by 4 bases, with 15 bases between. The CDR3 is 16 residues long. The DNA of the CDR3 is TGTGCCAGCAGTTTGGGTCAGGGGAGGTCCACCGGGGAGCTGTTTTTT. Translating it yields CASSLGQGRSTGELFF.

This clonotype was recorded many times. CDR3 coding DNA: TGCGCCAGCAGCTTGATGGGACAGGTAACAGATACGCAGTATTTT. Translated, it gives CASSLMGQVTDTQYF. The gene calls are TRBV5-1 and TRBJ2-3, with 8 bases identical to TRBD1. V trimming: 1 base; J trimming: 3 bases; junction bases outside the gene matches: 4. Germline V gene sequence: CDR1 SGHRS, CDR2 YFSETQ. This CDR3 is built from 15 residues. The variable domain in full, with the rest retrieved from reference TRBV5-1 and TRBJ2-3, is KAGVTQTPRYLIKTRGQQVTLSCSPISGHRSVSWYQQTPGQGLQFLFEYFSETQRNKGNFPGRFSGRQFSNSRSEMNVSTLELGDSALYLCASSLMGQVTDTQYFGPGTRLTVL.

The chain links TRBV6-5 to TRBJ2-1; 10 positions match TRBD1. V was clipped by 6 bases and J by 2 bases; unmatched bases: 4. Germline-derived CDR1 and CDR2 are MNHEY and SVGAGI. The CDR3 length is 15 residues. The CDR3 bases are TGTGCCAGCAGAACCGGGACAGGGGCCTACAATGAGCAGTTCTTC. Its protein is CASRTGTGAYNEQFF.

The chain is built from TRBV6-4 and TRBJ2-3; 8 bases map to TRBD1. Germline CDR1 reads MRHNA; CDR2 reads SNTAGT. The CDR3 has 15 amino acids. The V segment lost 4 bases and the J segment 5 bases; nucleotides outside the gene matches: 8. CDR3 amino acids: CASSGAGGGGDTQYF. The CDR3 DNA follows: TGTGCCAGCAGTGGGGCAGGGGGCGGCGGAGATACGCAGTATTTT.

This clonotype was counted at least ten times. The chain uses TRBV7-6 and TRBJ1-5; perhaps TRBD1 as D (6 bases). This CDR3 comprises 15 residues. With 0 bases removed from V and 7 bases from J, the gap between germline ends came to 13 bases. Germline values: CDR1 SGHVS, CDR2 FNYEAQ. Here the CDR3 reads CASSLAGRGNQPQHF. The CDR3 DNA sequence: TGTGCCAGCAGCTTAGCCGGCAGGGGAAACCAGCCCCAGCATTTT.

This clonotype was seen a handful of times. The chain links TRBV28 to TRBJ2-2; D perhaps matches TRBD2 (6 bases). Trimming stripped 4 bases from V and 4 bases from J, with 16 bases between. This CDR3 is 16 amino acids long. The germline CDR1 and CDR2 sequences are MDHEN and SYDVKM. The CDR3 DNA reads TGTGCCAGCAGTTCCCTGGGACTGCGGGGCACCGGGGAGCTGTTTTTT. Translated: CASSSLGLRGTGELFF.

J is TRBJ1-5 and V is TRBV27; no firm D call. Germline assignment: CDR1 MNHEY and CDR2 SMNVEV (reference sequence). Trimming left V 6 bases short and J 0 bases short, with 12 bases between. CDR3 length: 15 residues. CDR3 sequence reads: CASSPTTYSNQPQHF. For the CDR3, the DNA is TGTGCCAGCAGCCCTACCACATATAGCAATCAGCCCCAGCATTTT.

This clonotype was counted between two and nine times. This chain uses TRBV12-3 or TRBV12-4 with TRBJ2-7; D perhaps matches TRBD2 (6 bases). CDR3 length: 17 amino acids. Trimming took off 3 bases at V and 4 bases at J, with 22 bases between the two ends. The CDR3 DNA is TGTGCCAGCAGTTTTACGGATATTTCGGGACTGGTTTACGAGCAGTACTTC. Amino acid sequence: CASSFTDISGLVYEQYF.

The chain is built from TRBV7-2 and TRBJ2-3, with 8 bases matching TRBD2. The CDR3 consists of 14 residues. Germline values: CDR1 SGHTA, CDR2 FQGNSA. The J segment lost 7 bases and the V segment lost 2 bases, leaving 5 bases of the junction unmatched. In DNA form, the CDR3 reads TGTGCCAGCAGCTTAAGAGCGGGGGACAATACGCAGTATTTT. This codes for CASSLRAGDNTQYF.

The chain has TRBV12-3 or TRBV12-4 and TRBJ2-3; D is perhaps TRBD2 (7 bases). The germline V and J ends were trimmed by 4 bases and 0 bases, with 11 bases remaining between them. This CDR3 has 15 amino acids. The CDR3 region has the DNA TGTGCCAGCAGTTGGGGGGGGGCCAGCACAGATACGCAGTATTTT. Translating it yields CASSWGGASTDTQYF.

The CDR3 here is CASSLAGRINEQFF. The CDR3 nucleotides read TGCGCCAGCAGCTTGGCGGGACGGATAAATGAGCAGTTCTTC. This chain connects TRBV5-1 to TRBJ2-1; D is possibly TRBD1 or TRBD2 (5 bases each). The V and J ends lost 0 bases and 7 bases respectively, with 11 bases between them. This CDR3 is 14 amino acids long. Per the germline V gene, CDR1 is SGHRS and CDR2 is YFSETQ.

This clonotype was detected many times. This rearrangement joins TRBV5-1 to TRBJ2-7, with TRBD1 as a possible D gene (5 bases). The CDR3 consists of 13 residues. CDR1 and CDR2 (germline): SGHRS, YFSETQ. Trimming shortened V by 4 bases and J by 3 bases, and 11 bases separated the two germline ends. The CDR3 coding sequence is TGCGCCAGCAGCCCGGACATATTCTACGAGCAGTACTTC. Protein sequence: CASSPDIFYEQYF.

This chain links TRBV9 with TRBJ2-7, with D tentatively TRBD1 (5 bases). Germline values: CDR1 SGDLS, CDR2 YYNGEE. Deletions cut 0 bases from V and 2 bases from J, with 9 bases between. The CDR3 covers 14 residues. The CDR3 DNA reads as TGTGCCAGCAGCGTAGACAGGTACACCTACGAGCAGTACTTC. Its protein is CASSVDRYTYEQYF.

This clonotype was recorded many times. The chain couples TRBV4-3 to TRBJ2-5, with 10 bases lining up with TRBD2. This CDR3 has 14 residues. Germline V lookup: CDR1 LGHNA, CDR2 YSLEER. Trimming cost V 5 bases and J 5 bases; bases outside gene matches: 5. The CDR3 sequence is CASSRSGGEETQYF. The CDR3 nucleotides read TGCGCCAGCAGCAGAAGCGGGGGGGAGGAGACCCAGTACTTC.

The chain links TRBV20-1 to TRBJ2-7; D is perhaps TRBD1 or TRBD2 (5 bases each). CDR3 length equals 13 residues. V dropped 3 bases and J dropped 0 bases, with 9 bases sitting between them. Germline-derived CDR1 and CDR2 are DFQATT and SNEGSKA (reference sequence). CDR3 loop: CSASSGASYEQYF. In DNA form, the CDR3 reads TGCAGTGCTAGCTCCGGGGCCTCCTACGAGCAGTACTTC.